The rows below give T cell receptor beta chains drawn from one sample of a study of T cell responses to AZD1222 COVID-19 vaccine. The table came from immunoSEQ multiplex PCR; TCRdb's copy has only in-frame clones and leaves some out. The sample includes about 91,000 clones, around nine tenths seen only once; the top ten take over 15%. Material: peripheral blood, obtained on day 0 of AZD1222 vaccination. The receptors here all came from an adult in good health. The CDR3 runs from the conserved cysteine through the conserved F or W. The order of the fields is CDR3 length, J gene, V gene, CDR3 protein.

CDR3 length: 16; J gene: TRBJ2-7; V gene: TRBV9; CDR3 protein: CASSPGLRETSYEQYF
CDR3 length: 16; J gene: TRBJ2-3; V gene: TRBV9; CDR3 protein: CASSVAQRERTDTQYF
CDR3 length: 16; J gene: TRBJ1-3; V gene: TRBV28; CDR3 protein: CASSPPIKGGGNTIYF
CDR3 length: 16; J gene: TRBJ2-2; V gene: TRBV5-1; CDR3 protein: CASYRGGAQDTGELFF
CDR3 length: 12; J gene: TRBJ1-1; V gene: TRBV7-9; CDR3 protein: CASSRQGNEAFF
CDR3 length: 11; J gene: TRBJ2-5; V gene: TRBV2; CDR3 protein: CASTQGETQYF
CDR3 length: 16; J gene: TRBJ2-3; V gene: TRBV7-3; CDR3 protein: CASSLTAQGTTDTQYF
CDR3 length: 14; J gene: TRBJ2-7; V gene: TRBV19; CDR3 protein: CASSLNGERYEQYF
CDR3 length: 13; J gene: TRBJ2-2; V gene: TRBV28; CDR3 protein: CASRRTNTGELFF
CDR3 length: 15; J gene: TRBJ2-7; V gene: TRBV2; CDR3 protein: CASRFGSSGSYEQYF
CDR3 length: 15; J gene: TRBJ1-4; V gene: TRBV4-3; CDR3 protein: CASSQELIGDEKLFF
CDR3 length: 15; J gene: TRBJ2-4; V gene: TRBV6-4; CDR3 protein: CASLAGGGYKNIQYF
CDR3 length: 14; J gene: TRBJ2-5; V gene: TRBV6-5; CDR3 protein: CASSRTGGLETQYF
CDR3 length: 12; J gene: TRBJ1-1; V gene: TRBV3-1/TRBV3-2; CDR3 protein: CASSQGKGSAFF
CDR3 length: 15; J gene: TRBJ2-7; V gene: TRBV12-5; CDR3 protein: CASGQQSPFPHEQYF
CDR3 length: 18; J gene: TRBJ1-2; V gene: TRBV11-2; CDR3 protein: CASSSRSPGHRGDYGYTF
CDR3 length: 16; J gene: TRBJ2-5; V gene: TRBV11-2; CDR3 protein: CASSLGGRTLRETQYF
CDR3 length: 20; J gene: TRBJ1-3; V gene: TRBV6-2/TRBV6-3; CDR3 protein: CASSHGGASGIRFSGNTIYF
CDR3 length: 14; J gene: TRBJ2-7; V gene: TRBV27; CDR3 protein: CASRDLQYSPEQYF
CDR3 length: 13; J gene: TRBJ2-1; V gene: TRBV7-3; CDR3 protein: CASSLQGSYEQFF
CDR3 length: 16; J gene: TRBJ1-6; V gene: TRBV7-2; CDR3 protein: CASSRGLGSYNSPLHF
CDR3 length: 14; J gene: TRBJ2-5; V gene: TRBV6-5; CDR3 protein: CASSYSLYQETQYF
CDR3 length: 14; J gene: TRBJ1-6; V gene: TRBV4-3; CDR3 protein: CASSLDSGASPLHF
CDR3 length: 15; J gene: TRBJ1-1; V gene: TRBV5-6; CDR3 protein: CASSPIGEGYTEAFF
CDR3 length: 18; J gene: TRBJ2-1; V gene: TRBV5-4; CDR3 protein: CASSSPGTSGRVLGEQFF
CDR3 length: 15; J gene: TRBJ2-3; V gene: TRBV5-1; CDR3 protein: CASRRAGGSADTQYF
CDR3 length: 14; J gene: TRBJ2-2; V gene: TRBV28; CDR3 protein: CASRQSGGTGELFF
CDR3 length: 15; J gene: TRBJ1-5; V gene: TRBV2; CDR3 protein: CASSQDRAGDGAQHF
CDR3 length: 14; J gene: TRBJ2-1; V gene: TRBV6-5; CDR3 protein: CYTRGQGLYNEQFF
CDR3 length: 17; J gene: TRBJ1-1; V gene: TRBV9; CDR3 protein: CASSVESVGQGGTEAFF
CDR3 length: 15; J gene: TRBJ2-3; V gene: TRBV6-2/TRBV6-3; CDR3 protein: CASSTPGGASDTQYF
CDR3 length: 16; J gene: TRBJ1-5; V gene: TRBV5-1; CDR3 protein: CASHIQGGGGNQPQHF
CDR3 length: 15; J gene: TRBJ1-5; V gene: TRBV4-2; CDR3 protein: CASSQEMGGDQPQHF
CDR3 length: 13; J gene: TRBJ2-1; V gene: TRBV6-5; CDR3 protein: CASSPWKADEQFF
CDR3 length: 15; J gene: TRBJ2-6; V gene: TRBV9; CDR3 protein: CASSVGNPGANVLTF
CDR3 length: 15; J gene: TRBJ2-3; V gene: TRBV28; CDR3 protein: CASSLRGRGTDTQYF
CDR3 length: 13; J gene: TRBJ1-2; V gene: TRBV6-5; CDR3 protein: CASSYGQGNGYTF
CDR3 length: 12; J gene: TRBJ1-2; V gene: TRBV7-9; CDR3 protein: CASSFRGDGYTF
CDR3 length: 13; J gene: TRBJ2-3; V gene: TRBV4-2; CDR3 protein: CASSPLDADTQYF
CDR3 length: 17; J gene: TRBJ1-1; V gene: TRBV12-5; CDR3 protein: CASGSTVAVTKNTEAFF
CDR3 length: 15; J gene: TRBJ1-6; V gene: TRBV27; CDR3 protein: CASRRRQEYNSPLHF
CDR3 length: 15; J gene: TRBJ2-5; V gene: TRBV7-3; CDR3 protein: CASSTGTTNGETQYF
CDR3 length: 13; J gene: TRBJ2-7; V gene: TRBV7-2; CDR3 protein: CASSLDRGARQYF
CDR3 length: 13; J gene: TRBJ2-1; V gene: TRBV5-3; CDR3 protein: CARGVAGSNEQFF
CDR3 length: 15; J gene: TRBJ1-2; V gene: TRBV3-1/TRBV3-2; CDR3 protein: CASSPTLGQDYGYTF
CDR3 length: 16; J gene: TRBJ2-7; V gene: TRBV5-1; CDR3 protein: CASSLGRDPSSYEQYF
CDR3 length: 16; J gene: TRBJ1-5; V gene: TRBV7-2; CDR3 protein: CASSLAGPGGNQPQHF